This TCR beta chain was identified in a study of blood T cell repertoires in COVID-19 (dated by TCRdb to the early 2020s). About the study as a whole: Collaborator samples came from the United States, Italy and Spain and covered acute and convalescent phases of COVID-19. The material from the prospective study consisted of cDNA or gDNA derived from T cells, B-cell-depleted T cells, or PBMCs. Deeply sampled blood TCRbeta repertoires from subjects exposed to, actively infected with, or recovered from COVID-19 were included in the dataset. The repertoires were released in a freely available public database meant as a resource for research on the immune response to SARS-CoV-2. Samples came from the ongoing ImmuneRACE study (first 160 participants) plus 1,254 subjects from 6 global collaborators. The sample metadata nearly always contained a de-identified subject ID, COVID-19 status, age in years and sex. Where available, HLA class I and class II types were taken from metadata supplied by the sample provider and were not determined by assay-based typing. The paper's findings and limits, for the study overall: The amount of clinical and demographic metadata varied by source and participant and was provided uncurated.

Each collaborating institution followed its own protocols to collect whole blood in K2EDTA tubes. For TCRbeta analysis, collaborators shipped samples as frozen whole blood, isolated PBMCs, or DNA extracted from either of those sample types. This clone came up a few times. Its antigen is unknown. No much larger clone is present one base from it, and per-base qualities are unavailable. The junction shows trimming of 7 bases on V and 1 base on J, plus 13 bases between the germline ends. The germline V gene supplies CDR1 ENHRY and CDR2 SYGVKD. The CDR3, from cysteine to phenylalanine, totals 14 residues. Only the CDR3 DNA stays, 42 bases, in frame from base 1. TCRbeta CDR3 regions were amplified from genomic DNA using the immunoSEQ Assay, a bias-controlled multiplex PCR. Turning to the authors' computational methods: The number of nucleated cells in each sample was estimated from the amplification of reference gene primers within the assay. To quantify the absolute abundance of each unique TCRbeta CDR3 rearrangement, sequence reads were collapsed and filtered. For each sample, productive Simpson clonality was calculated as the square root of Simpson's diversity index across productive rearrangements. Here the immuneACCESS table is served through TCRdb, limited to in-frame sequences with V and J called. Missing clones are a known gap in these copies; in checked studies unresolved V genes cover under half, and the rest lacks a known reason. For V, J and clone size, that table is used; D and trimming come from the DNA. Recorded for this sample are roughly 160,000 clones; roughly 70% of them occurred a single time. About 3% of the sample goes to the ten largest clones.

The rearranged chain carries TRBV10-3 and TRBJ1-1; tentative D gene TRBD1, with 6 bases matching. This receptor was obtained from a woman at least 80 years old with acute or convalescent COVID-19. The sequenced sample was peripheral blood. The CDR3 sequence is CAITKGGGNTEAFF. In nucleotides, the sequence is TGTGCCATCACCAAAGGGGGGGGGAACACTGAAGCTTTCTTT.